This T cell receptor beta chain originates from a study of blood T cell repertoires in COVID-19. V was pared by 7 bases and J by 9 bases, with 10 bases between. Germline values: CDR1 MNHNY, CDR2 SVGAGI (reference sequence). The CDR3 sequence is 11 residues long. While infection was still active, Seattle patients were enrolled and then followed longitudinally. The assay was immunoSEQ multiplex PCR, and TCRdb's table has in-frame clones only and misses some. The sample lists over 85,000 clones, roughly 88% occurring once. The chain couples TRBV6-6 to TRBJ2-1; TRBD2 is a possible D gene (5 bases). The source material was peripheral blood. The TCR originated in a woman older than 75 with COVID-19, enrolled during active disease. The CDR3 nucleotides read TGTGCCAGCAAAGCGGCCGGTGAGCAGTTCTTC. Residues: CASKAAGEQFF.